This is a list of T cell receptor beta chains from one sample in a study of T cell responses to AZD1222 COVID-19 vaccine. Data came from immunoSEQ multiplex PCR; TCRdb stores just in-frame clones and leaves some out. The data contain approximately 97,000 clones, roughly 84% of them singletons. Sequenced here: peripheral blood, sampled on day 0 of AZD1222 vaccination. Receptors were obtained from an adult in good health. The CDR3 runs from the conserved cysteine through the conserved F or W. D genes are given only for firm matches. Clone size, where shown, is once, few, many, or a class for clones that have expanded.

J gene,D gene,clone size,V gene,CDR3 protein,CDR3 DNA
TRBJ1-5,NA,NA,TRBV12-3/TRBV12-4,CASSWTEDQPQHF,TGTGCCAGCAGTTGGACGGAGGATCAGCCCCAGCATTTT
TRBJ2-3,NA,NA,TRBV2,CASSVATGDTQYF,TGTGCCAGCAGTGTGGCTACTGGCGATACGCAGTATTTT
TRBJ1-2,TRBD1,NA,TRBV4-3,CASSQEDRAGYTF,TGCGCCAGCAGCCAAGAAGACAGGGCCGGCTACACCTTC
TRBJ1-2,NA,once,TRBV28,CASSLVEHLNYGYTF,TGTGCCAGCAGTCTCGTGGAACACCTTAACTATGGCTACACCTTC
TRBJ1-1,NA,NA,TRBV19,CASSKGSGYPEAFF,TGTGCCAGTAGTAAAGGTTCGGGGTATCCTGAAGCTTTCTTT
TRBJ1-3,NA,NA,TRBV3-1/TRBV3-2,CASSLEYRVSGNTIYF,TGTGCCAGCAGCCTCGAGTACAGGGTCTCTGGAAACACCATATATTTT
TRBJ1-1,NA,few,TRBV4-3,CASSQSTSLQAEAFF,TGCGCCAGCAGCCAAAGCACCAGCCTCCAAGCTGAAGCTTTCTTT
TRBJ2-5,NA,NA,TRBV5-4,CASSLERPEETQYF,TGTGCCAGCAGCTTGGAACGGCCTGAGGAGACCCAGTACTTC
TRBJ1-1,NA,NA,TRBV10-3,CAISVKFENTEAFF,TGTGCCATCAGTGTAAAGTTCGAGAACACTGAAGCTTTCTTT
TRBJ2-7,NA,NA,TRBV21-1,CASSKRDWIWEAYEQYF,TGTGCCAGCAGCAAAAGAGACTGGATCTGGGAGGCGTACGAGCAGTACTTC
TRBJ2-2,TRBD2,NA,TRBV6-5,CASSYSGGTGTGELFF,TGTGCCAGCAGTTACTCCGGGGGGACGGGCACCGGGGAGCTGTTTTTT
TRBJ2-1,TRBD1,NA,TRBV19,CASRTGDQGNEQFF,TGTGCCAGTAGAACAGGGGATCAGGGCAATGAGCAGTTCTTC
TRBJ2-1,TRBD1,NA,TRBV14,CASSARDRVNYNEQFF,TGTGCCAGCAGCGCTCGGGACAGGGTGAACTACAATGAGCAGTTCTTC
TRBJ2-5,NA,NA,TRBV27,CASSTGWVETQYF,TGTGCCAGCAGTACAGGGTGGGTGGAGACCCAGTACTTC
TRBJ1-1,NA,NA,TRBV6-2/TRBV6-3,CASSWNGWNTEAFF,TGTGCCAGCAGTTGGAACGGGTGGAACACTGAAGCTTTCTTT
TRBJ1-2,TRBD1,NA,TRBV5-6,CASSYRGGGDYGYTF,TGTGCCAGCAGCTACAGGGGAGGAGGGGACTATGGCTACACCTTC
TRBJ2-7,TRBD2,NA,TRBV5-3,CARSYMTSGRTYEQYF,TGTGCCAGAAGCTACATGACTAGCGGGAGAACCTACGAGCAGTACTTC
TRBJ1-2,TRBD1,NA,TRBV29-1,CSGGGGDGYTF,TGCAGCGGGGGAGGGGGCGATGGCTACACCTTC
TRBJ1-2,NA,few,TRBV25-1,CASSDPSRPYGYTF,TGTGCCAGCAGTGACCCGTCTCGACCCTATGGCTACACCTTC
TRBJ1-1,NA,NA,TRBV13,CASSLAVYTEAFF,TGTGCCAGCAGCCTCGCGGTTTACACTGAAGCTTTCTTT
TRBJ2-3,TRBD2,NA,TRBV7-2,CASSLVGGRALGDTQYF,TGTGCCAGCAGCTTAGTCGGCGGGAGGGCCTTAGGAGATACGCAGTATTTT
TRBJ2-2,NA,NA,TRBV28,CASSLGGTGELFF,TGTGCCAGCAGTTTAGGAGGAACCGGGGAGCTGTTTTTT
TRBJ2-5,TRBD1,NA,TRBV5-4,CASSKKTGAQETQYF,TGTGCCAGCAGCAAAAAAACAGGGGCTCAAGAGACCCAGTACTTC
TRBJ1-3,NA,NA,TRBV23-1,CASSQLGTYGNTIYF,TGCGCCAGCAGTCAATTAGGGACCTATGGAAACACCATATATTTT
TRBJ2-3,NA,NA,TRBV28,CASSFPRDGLGTDTQYF,TGTGCCAGCAGTTTCCCCCGGGACGGGCTTGGCACAGATACGCAGTATTTT
TRBJ1-4,NA,NA,TRBV19,CASSWDINEKLFF,TGTGCCAGTAGTTGGGACATTAATGAAAAACTGTTTTTT
TRBJ1-5,TRBD1,many,TRBV5-1,CASSIQPTGLDQPQHF,TGCGCCAGCAGCATCCAACCGACAGGGCTCGACCAGCCCCAGCATTTT
TRBJ1-1,NA,once,TRBV6-6,CASRLEKNTEAFF,TGTGCCAGCAGACTAGAAAAGAACACTGAAGCTTTCTTT
TRBJ1-5,NA,NA,TRBV6-2/TRBV6-3,CASSSLSGAGNQPQHF,TGTGCCAGCAGTTCCCTGTCCGGGGCGGGCAATCAGCCCCAGCATTTT
TRBJ2-7,NA,NA,TRBV6-5,CASSYALTGPYEQYF,TGTGCCAGCAGTTACGCCCTGACAGGCCCCTACGAGCAGTACTTC
TRBJ1-1,NA,few,TRBV6-5,CASSYSLGGRTEAFF,TGTGCCAGCAGTTACTCTCTGGGGGGGAGAACTGAAGCTTTCTTT
TRBJ1-6,TRBD1,NA,TRBV5-8,CASSPLGTGARSPLHF,TGTGCCAGCAGCCCCCTTGGGACAGGTGCGCGATCACCCCTCCACTTT
TRBJ1-2,TRBD1,NA,TRBV3-1/TRBV3-2,CASSQGGQGAGGYTF,TGTGCCAGCAGCCAAGGGGGACAGGGGGCTGGTGGCTACACCTTC
TRBJ1-5,NA,few,TRBV13,CASSLSGQPQHF,TGTGCCAGCAGCTTATCCGGACAGCCCCAGCATTTT
TRBJ2-1,TRBD2,NA,TRBV29-1,CSVMAGEYNEQFF,TGCAGCGTTATGGCGGGAGAATACAATGAGCAGTTCTTC
TRBJ1-2,TRBD1,NA,TRBV11-2,CASSLAIDREVQGYTF,TGTGCCAGCAGCTTAGCCATTGACAGGGAGGTACAAGGCTACACCTTC
TRBJ2-2,NA,NA,TRBV12-5,CASGLYSTGELFF,TGTGCTAGTGGTTTGTACTCTACCGGGGAGCTGTTTTTT
TRBJ2-1,NA,once,TRBV28,CASSSVDNEQFF,TGTGCCAGCAGTTCCGTGGACAATGAGCAGTTCTTC
TRBJ2-1,TRBD2,NA,TRBV5-1,CASTHGGGTRSYNEQFF,TGCGCCAGCACCCACGGTGGCGGGACTAGGTCCTACAATGAGCAGTTCTTC
TRBJ1-4,NA,NA,TRBV7-8,CASSPRGHGQNEKLFF,TGTGCCAGCAGCCCGCGGGGTCACGGGCAAAATGAAAAACTGTTTTTT